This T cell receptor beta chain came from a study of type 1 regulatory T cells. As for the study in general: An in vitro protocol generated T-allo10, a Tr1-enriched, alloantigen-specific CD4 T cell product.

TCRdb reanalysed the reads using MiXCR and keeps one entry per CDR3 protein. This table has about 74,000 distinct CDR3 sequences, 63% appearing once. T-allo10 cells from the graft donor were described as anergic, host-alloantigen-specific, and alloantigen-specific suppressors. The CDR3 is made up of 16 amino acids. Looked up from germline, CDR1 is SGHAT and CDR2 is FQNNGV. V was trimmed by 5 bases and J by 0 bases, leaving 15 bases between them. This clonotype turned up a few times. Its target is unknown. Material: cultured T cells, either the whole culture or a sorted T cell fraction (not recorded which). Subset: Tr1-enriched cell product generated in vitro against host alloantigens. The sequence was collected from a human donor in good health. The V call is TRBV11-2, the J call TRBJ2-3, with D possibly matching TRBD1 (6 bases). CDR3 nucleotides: TGTGCCAGCAGCGGCAGGGGTCACCTTAGCACAGATACGCAGTATTTT. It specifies CASSGRGHLSTDTQYF.